This T cell receptor (beta chain) was captured by sequencing in a study of CD8 T cells in Susac syndrome. The CDR3 covers 15 residues. Trimming took 4 bases from V and 0 from J; bases not matched to a gene: 6. The germline V gene has CDR1 LGHNA and CDR2 YSLEER. A quantity of about 0.5 to 1 ug RNA underwent reverse transcription using random hexamers. TCRdb re-derived calls from the immunoSEQ multiplex PCR reads in MiXCR, one entry per CDR3 protein. The sample lists around 300,000 distinct CDR3 sequences; approximately 91% were seen once. The rearrangement links TRBV4-3 to TRBJ2-7, with 7 nucleotides matching TRBD1. The sequenced material came from CD8+ T cells from PBMCs. The TCR sequence derives from a human donor with multiple sclerosis. DNA of the CDR3: TGCGCCAGCAGCCGCGACAGGGCGGACTCCTACGAGCAGTACTTC. Its translation: CASSRDRADSYEQYF.